This TCR beta chain originates from a study of naive and memory T cell subsets. The CDR3 is 16 residues long. The germline gives CDR1 KGHSH, CDR2 LQKENI. V dropped 0 bases and J dropped 2 bases, with 11 bases sitting between them. Two oligonucleotides, mixed equimolar, formed the beta constant-region primer covering TRBC1 and TRBC2. Nested alpha and beta constant-region primers with the SP2 primer drove four PCR rounds on ligated cDNA. TCRdb re-called the UMI-ligation and nested PCR reads through MiXCR, storing one row per CDR3 protein. The repertoire holds about 120,000 distinct CDR3 sequences, with roughly 36% as singletons.

The sequenced material came from central memory CD4+ T cells from blood. The genes are TRBV18 and TRBJ1-3, with a tentative D call TRBD1 (5 bases). This TCR was sampled from a human donor in good health. As DNA, the CDR3 is TGTGCCAGCTCACCACCTCTCAGCAGGGCTGGAAACACCATATATTTT. This translates into CASSPPLSRAGNTIYF.